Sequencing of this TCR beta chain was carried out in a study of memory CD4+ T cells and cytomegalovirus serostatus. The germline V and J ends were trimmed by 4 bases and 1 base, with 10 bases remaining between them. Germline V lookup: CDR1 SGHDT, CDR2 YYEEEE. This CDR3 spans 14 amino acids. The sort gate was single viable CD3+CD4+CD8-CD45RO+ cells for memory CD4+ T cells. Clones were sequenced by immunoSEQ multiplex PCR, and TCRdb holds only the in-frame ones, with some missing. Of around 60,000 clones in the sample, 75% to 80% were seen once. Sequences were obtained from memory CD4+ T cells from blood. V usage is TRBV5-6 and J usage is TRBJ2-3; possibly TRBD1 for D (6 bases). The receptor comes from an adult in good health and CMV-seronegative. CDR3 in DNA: TGTGCCAGCAGCCGGGACATAGGCACAGATACGCAGTATTTT. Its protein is CASSRDIGTDTQYF.